The rows below give T cell receptor beta chains drawn from one sample of a study of shared clonotypes between healthy human individuals. Repertoires were generated with immunoSEQ multiplex PCR, while TCRdb's copy carries only in-frame clones and drops some. Seen here are roughly 2.2 million clones, 90% to 95% observed once, and the top ten hold 0.39%. Material: naive CD4+ T cells from PBMCs. The origin of the receptors is a man aged 18 to 29 in good health. Some clones in this sample may be carry-over from other donors' samples. CDR3s include the opening cysteine and the closing phenylalanine or tryptophan. D genes are given only for firm matches. Expanded clones get a size class; other rows say once, few or many, or leave the size out.

clone_size j_call d_call v_call cdr3_nt cdr3_aa
NA TRBJ1-5 NA TRBV28 TGTGCCAGCAGCCCGCCGGGGACTCAACGACATCAGCCCCAGCATTTT CASSPPGTQRHQPQHF
NA TRBJ2-7 TRBD1 TRBV5-1 TGCGCCAGCAGCTGGGGACAGGCCTACGAGCAGTACTTC CASSWGQAYEQYF
NA TRBJ2-7 NA TRBV5-1 TGCGCCAGCACCCTACTAATCGGATCAGCCTACGAGCAGTACTTC CASTLLIGSAYEQYF
NA TRBJ1-1 NA TRBV6-5 TGTGCCAGCAGTTCCCTTGGCCGCACTGAAGCTTTCTTT CASSSLGRTEAFF
NA TRBJ2-1 NA TRBV18 TGTGCCAGCTCACACGGTCAGGCTGAGCAGTTCTTC CASSHGQAEQFF
NA TRBJ2-5 NA TRBV6-1 TGTGCCAGCAGATGGGGGCAGGAGACCCAGTACTTC CASRWGQETQYF
NA TRBJ2-7 TRBD2 TRBV5-6 TGTGCCAGCAGGCACGTAGCGGGAGGCGGCTCCTACGAGCAGTACTTC CASRHVAGGGSYEQYF
few TRBJ1-1 NA TRBV28 TGTGCCAGCAGAAAAAACACTGAAGCTTTCTTT CASRKNTEAFF
NA TRBJ2-1 NA TRBV6-1 TGTGCCAGCAGATTTGGGCCGATATACAATGAGCAGTTCTTC CASRFGPIYNEQFF
NA TRBJ2-7 NA TRBV4-1 TGCGCCAGCAGCCAGGGGACGGGGACCTACGAGCAGTACTTC CASSQGTGTYEQYF
NA TRBJ2-1 NA TRBV12-5 TGTGCTAGTGGTTTGGGCAGGGAGGAAAGTGAGCAGTTCTTC CASGLGREESEQFF
NA TRBJ2-7 TRBD2 TRBV28 TGTGCCAGCACCCTTGGGGGAGCGGGAGGACGCTACGAGCAGTACTTC CASTLGGAGGRYEQYF
NA TRBJ1-2 TRBD1 TRBV4-3 TGCGCCAGCAGCCAAAGAACGGACAGGGAGGTACTAGGCTACACCTTC CASSQRTDREVLGYTF
NA TRBJ2-7 NA TRBV18 TGTGCCAGCTCCCTAAATAACGGACTACCTGCTATGGACGAGCAGTACTTC CASSLNNGLPAMDEQYF
NA TRBJ1-5 NA TRBV29-1 TGCAGCGTTGCCCGAGGGAGCAATCAGCCCCAGCATTTT CSVARGSNQPQHF
NA TRBJ2-1 TRBD2 TRBV6-1 TGTGCCAGCAGTGAAGGGGGCGGGGGATTCAATGAGCAGTTCTTC CASSEGGGGFNEQFF
NA TRBJ2-1 TRBD2 TRBV5-8 TGTGCCAGCAGCAGGGAGGGGTTTGGGTACAATGAGCAGTTCTTC CASSREGFGYNEQFF
NA TRBJ2-2 TRBD2 TRBV19 TGTGCCAGTAGCCGGGGGAAGAGTAGCGGGAGAATGGACGGGGAGCTGTTTTTT CASSRGKSSGRMDGELFF
NA TRBJ2-3 NA TRBV5-1 TGCGCCAGCAGGTTTGGGTCCGGCGATACGCAGTATTTT CASRFGSGDTQYF
NA TRBJ1-2 NA TRBV6-6 TGTGCCAGCAGTTACGAGGCAAACTATGGCTACACCTTC CASSYEANYGYTF
NA TRBJ2-1 TRBD2 TRBV29-1 TGCAGCGTTCGACTAGGTGGAGGGAGGGCCTATGAGCAGTTCTTC CSVRLGGGRAYEQFF
NA TRBJ2-5 NA TRBV5-1 TGCGCCAGCAGCTTGGTTGTCAGCCAAGAGACCCAGTACTTC CASSLVVSQETQYF
NA TRBJ1-4 NA TRBV29-1 TGCAGCGTTGGGGTCAGGGCTTCTAATGAAAAACTGTTTTTT CSVGVRASNEKLFF
NA TRBJ2-3 TRBD2 TRBV18 TGTGCCAGCTCGCCGCTAGCGGCAGATACGCAGTATTTT CASSPLAADTQYF
NA TRBJ1-1 TRBD1 TRBV5-1 TGCGCCAGCAGCTGGACATCAGGGGGCACTGAAGCTTTCTTT CASSWTSGGTEAFF
NA TRBJ2-3 TRBD1 TRBV25-1 TGTGCCAGCAGTGAAGCCGGGACAGGGTGGGCAGATACGCAGTATTTT CASSEAGTGWADTQYF
NA TRBJ2-5 TRBD1 TRBV5-1 TGCGCCAGCAGCACGGGACAGCTCCCTCGAGAGACCCAGTACTTC CASSTGQLPRETQYF
NA TRBJ2-5 NA TRBV5-4 TGTGCCAGCAGCTCTGGACAAGAGGGACAAGAGACCCAGTACTTC CASSSGQEGQETQYF
NA TRBJ2-7 NA TRBV6-1 TGTGCCAGCAGCGGAATACCACGGGGGACCTACGAGCAGTACTTC CASSGIPRGTYEQYF